Listed below are T cell receptor beta chains from one sample, sequenced in a study of CD8+ T cells in alopecia areata. The assay was immunoSEQ multiplex PCR, and TCRdb's table has in-frame clones only and misses some. The sample consists of under 350,000 clones, roughly 64% of them appearing once. This sample comprised CD4+ T cells sorted from blood, obtained at week 24, from a patient treated with tofacitinib. The receptor source for this set is a human donor with alopecia areata. The CDR3 runs from the conserved cysteine through the conserved F or W. Each record gives: CDR3 protein, CDR3 DNA, D gene, clone size, CDR3 length, V gene, J gene. A D gene is named only where the DNA matches it firmly. Clone size is shown for a subset of rows, as once, few, many or a class of expanded clone.

CASSLDIQGEAFF	TGTGCCAGCAGCTTAGATATACAGGGTGAAGCTTTCTTT	.	.	13	TRBV7-2	TRBJ1-1
CASSQDRGSGNYEQYF	TGTGCCAGCAGCCAAGATCGCGGCTCAGGCAACTACGAGCAGTACTTC	.	few	16	TRBV4-2	TRBJ2-7
CASSLTLFYGYTF	TGTGCCAGCAGCTTAACACTCTTCTATGGCTACACCTTC	.	.	13	TRBV2	TRBJ1-2
CSVNRGGYEQYF	TGCAGCGTTAACAGGGGAGGCTACGAGCAGTACTTC	.	.	12	TRBV29-1	TRBJ2-7
CAWDSNTEAFF	TGTGCCTGGGACAGCAACACTGAAGCTTTCTTT	.	.	11	TRBV30	TRBJ1-1
CSVENRANTEAFF	TGCAGCGTTGAAAACAGGGCGAACACTGAAGCTTTCTTT	.	few	13	TRBV29-1	TRBJ1-1
CASSLGRSSYNEQFF	TGTGCCAGCAGCTTGGGACGGTCCTCCTACAATGAGCAGTTCTTC	.	few	15	TRBV5-6	TRBJ2-1
CASSPRQGGTEAFF	TGTGCCAGCAGCCCGAGACAGGGGGGCACTGAAGCTTTCTTT	TRBD1	.	14	TRBV7-2	TRBJ1-1
CASTPNGGPVPYEQYF	TGTGCCAGCACCCCCAATGGGGGCCCGGTCCCCTACGAGCAGTACTTC	.	once	16	TRBV28	TRBJ2-7
CASSVGGYSNQPQHF	TGTGCCAGCAGCGTAGGGGGCTATAGCAATCAGCCCCAGCATTTT	.	.	15	TRBV9	TRBJ1-5
CASSVAPGPKTYNEQFF	TGTGCCAGCAGCGTAGCCCCGGGGCCCAAAACTTACAATGAGCAGTTCTTC	.	.	17	TRBV9	TRBJ2-1
CSVEPRQGVYEQYF	TGCAGCGTTGAGCCCCGACAGGGGGTCTACGAGCAGTACTTC	TRBD1	.	14	TRBV29-1	TRBJ2-7
CASSPVGGWGNSPLHF	TGTGCCAGCTCCCCGGTCGGGGGGTGGGGGAATTCACCCCTCCACTTT	.	few	16	TRBV18	TRBJ1-6
CASSSGVSNEQFF	TGCGCCAGCAGCTCAGGGGTCAGCAATGAGCAGTTCTTC	.	.	13	TRBV5-1	TRBJ2-1
CASSARTRGFQETQYF	TGTGCCAGCAGCGCCCGGACCCGAGGCTTTCAAGAGACCCAGTACTTC	.	few	16	TRBV5-6	TRBJ2-5
CASSLIGLAESTDTQYF	TGTGCCAGCAGCTTGATAGGACTAGCGGAAAGCACAGATACGCAGTATTTT	TRBD2	few	17	TRBV5-6	TRBJ2-3
CASSELGRGQNTEAFF	TGTGCCAGCAGTGAGTTAGGCAGGGGGCAGAACACTGAAGCTTTCTTT	TRBD1	few	16	TRBV25-1	TRBJ1-1
CAISERDDPDQGNTIYF	TGTGCCATCAGTGAGAGGGACGACCCTGATCAAGGGAACACCATATATTTT	.	few	17	TRBV10-3	TRBJ1-3
CASSFGNTIYF	TGTGCCAGCAGCTTTGGAAACACCATATATTTT	.	.	11	TRBV5-6	TRBJ1-3
CASSSGPASSYNEQFF	TGTGCCAGCTCATCCGGACCAGCCTCCTCCTACAATGAGCAGTTCTTC	.	.	16	TRBV18	TRBJ2-1
CAWREFRGRNTEAFF	TGTGCCTGGAGAGAGTTCCGGGGGAGGAACACTGAAGCTTTCTTT	.	few	15	TRBV30	TRBJ1-1
CASSRDAGAPYEQYF	TGTGCCAGCAGCCGAGACGCGGGGGCCCCCTACGAGCAGTACTTC	.	once	15	TRBV4-2	TRBJ2-7
CASSDDRNSPLHF	TGCGCCAGCAGCGACGATCGTAATTCACCCCTCCACTTT	.	.	13	TRBV5-1	TRBJ1-6
CASSQVGEKLFF	TGCGCCAGCAGCCAAGTTGGAGAAAAACTGTTTTTT	.	few	12	TRBV4-1	TRBJ1-4
CATSRDAREGSNQPQHF	TGTGCCACCAGCAGAGACGCTCGGGAGGGGTCCAATCAGCCCCAGCATTTT	.	.	17	TRBV15	TRBJ1-5
CASSPGRDDIFTDTQYF	TGTGCCAGCAGCCCCGGACGGGACGATATATTCACAGATACGCAGTATTTT	.	.	17	TRBV7-8	TRBJ2-3
CASSQVRQGGLDTDTQYF	TGTGCCAGCAGCCAAGTGAGGCAGGGAGGACTAGACACAGATACGCAGTATTTT	TRBD2	.	18	TRBV4-2	TRBJ2-3
CASSQSGTWDQPQHF	TGTGCCAGCAGCCAATCAGGGACTTGGGATCAGCCCCAGCATTTT	.	.	15	TRBV16	TRBJ1-5
CSVVRGANTGELFF	TGCAGCGTTGTTCGGGGAGCCAACACCGGGGAGCTGTTTTTT	.	.	14	TRBV29-1	TRBJ2-2
CATWGFGGGYTF	TGTGCCACCTGGGGGTTTGGCGGTGGCTACACCTTC	.	once	12	TRBV6-5	TRBJ1-2
CASTGNNLGFF	TGTGCCAGCACCGGGAACAACCTAGGGTTCTTT	.	.	11	TRBV6-6	TRBJ1-1
CAWSRITDRGGGYTF	TGTGCCTGGAGCCGCATCACCGACAGGGGTGGCGGCTACACCTTC	TRBD1	few	15	TRBV30	TRBJ1-2
CASHQSASGRQETQYF	TGCGCCAGCCACCAATCGGCTAGCGGGCGCCAAGAGACCCAGTACTTC	TRBD2	.	16	TRBV4-1	TRBJ2-5
CASSSLARPFTDTQYF	TGTGCCAGCAGCTCACTAGCGAGACCCTTCACAGATACGCAGTATTTT	TRBD2	once	16	TRBV7-2	TRBJ2-3
CASSQRTQEDTQYF	TGTGCCAGCAGCCAGCGAACACAGGAGGATACGCAGTATTTT	.	many	14	TRBV7-3	TRBJ2-3
CASSQGLFTGELFF	TGTGCCAGCTCACAAGGACTGTTCACCGGGGAGCTGTTTTTT	.	few	14	TRBV18	TRBJ2-2
CASSEKGRETQYF	TGTGCCAGCAGTGAGAAGGGGAGAGAGACCCAGTACTTC	.	.	13	TRBV25-1	TRBJ2-5
CASRNSPNTGELFF	TGTGCCAGCAGAAACTCCCCTAACACCGGGGAGCTGTTTTTT	.	.	14	TRBV9	TRBJ2-2
CASSLGQGGSDTQYF	TGCGCCAGCAGCTTGGGACAGGGCGGCTCAGATACGCAGTATTTT	TRBD1	few	15	TRBV5-1	TRBJ2-3
CAISESRQETQYF	TGTGCCATCAGTGAATCTCGACAAGAGACCCAGTACTTC	.	.	13	TRBV10-3	TRBJ2-5
CSVVVGGSGSNQPQHF	TGCAGCGTTGTTGTTGGTGGCAGCGGAAGCAATCAGCCCCAGCATTTT	.	.	16	TRBV29-1	TRBJ1-5
CAWSVQQGTFTDTQYF	TGTGCCTGGAGTGTACAGCAGGGGACGTTCACAGATACGCAGTATTTT	.	.	16	TRBV30	TRBJ2-3
CASSQIGSTDTQYF	TGTGCCAGCAGCCAAATTGGCTCCACAGATACGCAGTATTTT	.	.	14	TRBV4-2	TRBJ2-3
CSFWALMNTEAFF	TGCAGCTTTTGGGCCCTTATGAACACTGAAGCTTTCTTT	.	.	13	TRBV29-1	TRBJ1-1
CASSYAAGHSPLHF	TGTGCCAGCAGTTACGCGGCAGGGCACTCACCCCTCCACTTT	.	few	14	TRBV6-6	TRBJ1-6
CASSWAGQRETQYF	TGTGCCAGCAGCTGGGCCGGCCAGCGTGAGACCCAGTACTTC	.	.	14	TRBV7-2	TRBJ2-5
CASSFTLKDTQYF	TGTGCCAGCAGTTTTACCCTCAAGGATACGCAGTATTTT	.	.	13	TRBV28	TRBJ2-3
CASSFGGAHTDTQYF	TGCGCCAGCAGCTTCGGCGGGGCACACACAGATACGCAGTATTTT	.	.	15	TRBV5-1	TRBJ2-3
CASSPQRSRGKLFF	TGTGCCAGCAGTCCTCAGAGGTCCCGGGGAAAACTGTTTTTT	.	.	14	TRBV28	TRBJ1-4
CASRTANSPLHF	TGTGCCAGTAGGACAGCTAATTCACCCCTCCACTTT	.	.	12	TRBV6-1	TRBJ1-6